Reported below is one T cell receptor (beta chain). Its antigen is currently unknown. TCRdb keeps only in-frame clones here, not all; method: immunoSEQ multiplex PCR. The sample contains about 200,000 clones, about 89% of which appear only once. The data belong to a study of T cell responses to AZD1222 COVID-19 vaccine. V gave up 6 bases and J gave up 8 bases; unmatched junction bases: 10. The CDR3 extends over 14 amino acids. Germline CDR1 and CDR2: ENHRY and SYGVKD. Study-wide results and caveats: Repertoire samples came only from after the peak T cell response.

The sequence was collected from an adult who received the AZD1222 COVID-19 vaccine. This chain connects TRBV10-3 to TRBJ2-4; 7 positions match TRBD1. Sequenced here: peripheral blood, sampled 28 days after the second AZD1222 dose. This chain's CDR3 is CAISPDRQGDIQYF. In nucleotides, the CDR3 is TGTGCCATCAGCCCCGACCGACAGGGCGACATTCAGTACTTC.